This T cell receptor beta chain originates from a study of cytomegalovirus exposure and HLA in healthy donors. About the research overall: Early released data comprised 80 million or so unique TCRs from HLA-typed donors. Most donors, less than 85% of 398 genotyped, fell in the Caucasian-associated ancestry cluster.

Use of 60 Vbeta and 13 Jbeta primers characterized the PCR. Produced via immunoSEQ multiplex PCR; TCRdb's table is partial and in-frame only. The data contain 140,000 to 150,000 clones, about four fifths of them singletons. The CDR3 contains 14 residues. Germline lookup yields CDR1 SGHAT and CDR2 FQNNGV. Trimming cost V 1 base and J 6 bases, with 10 bases left between them. This clone has just one count. Donors likely had unrecorded immune exposures despite being nominally healthy when sampled. Specimen: PBMCs. This clonotype was obtained from a man aged 40-50 years in good health and CMV-seronegative. The chain is built from TRBV11-2 and TRBJ2-1; D gene ambiguous. The CDR3 region is CASSLVPNSNEQFF. The CDR3 nucleotides read TGTGCCAGCAGCTTAGTTCCCAATTCCAATGAGCAGTTCTTC.